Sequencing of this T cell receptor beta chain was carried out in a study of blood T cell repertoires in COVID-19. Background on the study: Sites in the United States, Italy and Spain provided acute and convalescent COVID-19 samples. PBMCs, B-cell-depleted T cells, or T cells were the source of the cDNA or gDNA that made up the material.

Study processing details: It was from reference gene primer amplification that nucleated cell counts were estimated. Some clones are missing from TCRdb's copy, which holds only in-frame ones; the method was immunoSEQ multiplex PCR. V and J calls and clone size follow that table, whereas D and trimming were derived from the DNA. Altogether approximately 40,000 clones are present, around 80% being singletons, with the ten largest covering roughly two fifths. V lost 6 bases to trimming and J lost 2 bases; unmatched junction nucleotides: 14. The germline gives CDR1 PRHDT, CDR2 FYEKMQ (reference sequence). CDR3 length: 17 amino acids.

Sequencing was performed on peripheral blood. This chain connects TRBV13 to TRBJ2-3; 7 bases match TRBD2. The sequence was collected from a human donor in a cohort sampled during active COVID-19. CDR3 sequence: CASSRVGVGGVTDTQYF. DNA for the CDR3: TGTGCCAGCAGTAGAGTCGGAGTGGGGGGGGTCACAGATACGCAGTATTTT.